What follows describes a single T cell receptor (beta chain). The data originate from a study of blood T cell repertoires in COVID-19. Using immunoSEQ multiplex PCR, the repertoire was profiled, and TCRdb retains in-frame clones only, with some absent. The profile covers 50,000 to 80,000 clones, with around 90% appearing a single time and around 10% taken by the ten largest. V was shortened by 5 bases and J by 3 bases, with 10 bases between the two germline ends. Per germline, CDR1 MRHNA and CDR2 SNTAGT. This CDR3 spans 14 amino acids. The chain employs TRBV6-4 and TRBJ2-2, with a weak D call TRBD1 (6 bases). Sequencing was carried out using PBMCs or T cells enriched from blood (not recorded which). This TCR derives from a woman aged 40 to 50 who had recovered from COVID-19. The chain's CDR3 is CASSTGMDTGELFF. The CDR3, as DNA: TGTGCCAGCAGTACAGGGATGGACACCGGGGAGCTGTTTTTT.